The 16 T cell receptor beta chains below all came from one sample that was sequenced in a study of technical replicates of blood from a handful of donors. Only in-frame clones appear in the TCRdb table, and some are missing; sequencing was by immunoSEQ multiplex PCR. The sample records 70,000 or so clones, about nine tenths being singletons. The specimen was T cells isolated from PBMCs. Receptors were obtained from a human donor in good health. Some clones in this sample may be carry-over from other donors' samples.

The rearrangement links TRBV11-2 to TRBJ2-1; TRBD1 might be the D (6 bases). The CDR3 spans 15 residues. The ends were cut back, 1 base at V and 0 bases at J, with 7 bases in the middle. Germline assignment: CDR1 SGHAT and CDR2 FQNNGV. CDR3 nucleotides: TGTGCCAGCAGCTTAGTCAGGGGCTCCTACAATGAGCAGTTCTTC. Translating it yields CASSLVRGSYNEQFF.

The rearrangement uses TRBV14 and TRBJ1-6, with D perhaps matching TRBD1 (6 bases). The V end was cut by 4 bases, the J end by 3 bases, with 13 bases between. Germline V CDR1 and CDR2: SGHDN, FVKESK. The CDR3 has 16 amino acids. The CDR3 spells CASSPYRDIYNSPLHF. CDR3 bases: TGTGCCAGCAGCCCTTATAGGGACATCTATAATTCACCCCTCCACTTT.

CDR3 coding DNA: TGTGCCAGCGCAACCCCGGGACAGGGGTTAGCTGGGGCCAACGTCCTGACTTTC. It translates to CASATPGQGLAGANVLTF. This chain connects TRBV7-9 to TRBJ2-6; 10 bases are shared with TRBD1. Looked up from germline, CDR1 is SEHNR and CDR2 is FQNEAQ (reference sequence). The J segment lost 2 bases and the V segment lost 8 bases, leaving 12 bases of the junction unmatched. This CDR3 has 18 amino acids.

The gene calls are TRBV6-6 and TRBJ2-3; D is perhaps TRBD2 (6 bases). The CDR3 loop spans 16 amino acids. V shed 5 bases and J shed 3 bases, with 18 bases lying between them. Germline V CDR1 and CDR2: MNHNY, SVGAGI (reference sequence). The DNA of the CDR3 is TGTGCCAGCAGTCCTTGGGCTAGCGAGAGGACAGATACGCAGTATTTT. This sequence encodes CASSPWASERTDTQYF.

V and J are TRBV7-8 and TRBJ2-7; tentatively, D is TRBD2 (5 bases). V lost 1 base and J 7 bases, leaving 11 bases between the germline ends. There are 13 residues in the CDR3. In germline, CDR1 is SGHVS, CDR2 FQNEAQ. The CDR3 loop is CASSLEGGREQYF. The CDR3 DNA reads TGTGCCAGCAGCTTAGAAGGCGGGCGGGAGCAGTACTTC.

V and J are TRBV5-1 and TRBJ2-1, with TRBD2 matching over 11 bases. The CDR3 runs to 14 residues. V gave up 6 bases and J gave up 4 bases; unmatched junction bases: 3. CDR1 and CDR2 from the germline V gene are SGHRS and YFSETQ. The CDR3 region has the DNA TGCGCCAGCAAACTAGCGGGAGAGTACAATGAGCAGTTCTTC. It codes for CASKLAGEYNEQFF.

The V gene is TRBV28, the J gene TRBJ2-5; D is perhaps TRBD1 (5 bases). V gave up 6 bases and J gave up 3 bases, with 11 bases separating them. CDR3 size: 13 residues. Germline V CDR1 and CDR2: MDHEN, SYDVKM. The CDR3 spells CASSSDSKETQYF. CDR3 nucleotides: TGTGCCAGCAGCTCAGACAGCAAAGAGACCCAGTACTTC.

The chain is built from TRBV7-2 and TRBJ2-3; 8 nucleotides match TRBD2. V lost 5 bases to trimming and J lost 2 bases; unmatched junction nucleotides: 9. Per the germline V gene, CDR1 is SGHTA and CDR2 is FQGNSA. The CDR3 has 16 amino acids. The CDR3 DNA follows: TGTGCCAGCAGCCGGCGACTAGCGCCTAACACAGATACGCAGTATTTT. Translation gives CASSRRLAPNTDTQYF.

A note on this clone: Its ends do not fully match the called genes, so a read error is possible. Other DNA variants within this sample encode the same CDR3. The chain is built from TRBV29-1 and TRBJ2-6, with D perhaps TRBD1 (5 bases). The CDR3 has 12 residues. The germline CDR1 and CDR2 sequences are SQVTM and ANQGSEA. The CDR3 nucleotides read TGCAGCGTTTACTCTGGGGCCAACGTTCTGACTTTC. Amino acid sequence: CSVYSGANVLTF.

The V call is TRBV27, the J call TRBJ2-5; D is perhaps TRBD2 (6 bases). V gave up 5 bases and J gave up 3 bases, with 13 bases separating them. The CDR3 is 14 amino acids. Per the germline V gene, CDR1 is MNHEY and CDR2 is SMNVEV (reference sequence). The CDR3 nucleotides are TGTGCCAGCAGTATGTATGGGGGGAAAGAGACCCAGTACTTC. It codes for CASSMYGGKETQYF.

The chain joins TRBV12-5 to TRBJ2-1; 9 positions agree with TRBD1. V shed 1 base, J shed 1 base, and the junction held 5 bases outside the gene matches. This CDR3 region has 17 residues. The germline CDR1 and CDR2 sequences are LGHNT and FRNRAP. As DNA, the CDR3 is TGTGCTAGTGGTTTGGATCCGACAGGGGGGTCCTACAATGAGCAGTTCTTC. Its protein product is CASGLDPTGGSYNEQFF.

This clone was recorded only once. The chain recombines TRBV6-5 with TRBJ2-3; D possibly corresponds to TRBD1 (5 bases). The germline V and J ends were trimmed by 5 bases and 2 bases, with 14 bases remaining between them. The germline gives CDR1 MNHEY, CDR2 SVGAGI. CDR3 length: 15 residues. The CDR3 loop reads CASSTRTRTTDTQYF. As DNA, the CDR3 is TGTGCCAGCAGTACTCGGACAAGAACCACAGATACGCAGTATTTT.

DNA for the CDR3: TGCAGCGTTGCTAAAGGGGGACACGTTTCGGAGACCCAGTACTTC. This codes for CSVAKGGHVSETQYF. The chain links TRBV29-1 to TRBJ2-5; a weak D match, TRBD1 (6 bases). V gave up 4 bases and J gave up 5 bases, with 20 bases separating them. The CDR3 is made up of 15 amino acids. The germline V gene has CDR1 SQVTM and CDR2 ANQGSEA.

The V call is TRBV5-4, the J call TRBJ2-7, with 9 bases that match TRBD1. In germline, CDR1 is SGHNT, CDR2 YYREEE (reference sequence). The CDR3 contains 13 residues. V trimming: 2 bases; J trimming: 5 bases; junction bases outside the gene matches: 2. The CDR3 sequence is CASSFRDRDEQYF. CDR3 DNA sequence: TGTGCCAGCAGCTTCCGGGACAGGGACGAGCAGTACTTC.

This chain connects TRBV11-2 to TRBJ1-4; the match to TRBD1 covers 7 bases. Per the germline V gene, CDR1 is SGHAT and CDR2 is FQNNGV. This CDR3 is 14 amino acids long. The V gene end was trimmed by 5 bases and the J gene end by 8 bases; junction bases not matched to a gene: 8. The DNA of the CDR3 is TGTGCCAGCAGCGCGACAGGGCTTCCGGAAAAACTGTTTTTT. Protein: CASSATGLPEKLFF.

The chain uses TRBV20-1 and TRBJ2-7; no reliable D call. The germline V gene has CDR1 DFQATT and CDR2 SNEGSKA (reference sequence). V dropped 0 bases and J dropped 6 bases, with 3 bases sitting between them. CDR3 length: 10 residues. The CDR3 loop reads CSARDREQYF. DNA for the CDR3: TGCAGTGCTAGAGATCGCGAGCAGTACTTC.